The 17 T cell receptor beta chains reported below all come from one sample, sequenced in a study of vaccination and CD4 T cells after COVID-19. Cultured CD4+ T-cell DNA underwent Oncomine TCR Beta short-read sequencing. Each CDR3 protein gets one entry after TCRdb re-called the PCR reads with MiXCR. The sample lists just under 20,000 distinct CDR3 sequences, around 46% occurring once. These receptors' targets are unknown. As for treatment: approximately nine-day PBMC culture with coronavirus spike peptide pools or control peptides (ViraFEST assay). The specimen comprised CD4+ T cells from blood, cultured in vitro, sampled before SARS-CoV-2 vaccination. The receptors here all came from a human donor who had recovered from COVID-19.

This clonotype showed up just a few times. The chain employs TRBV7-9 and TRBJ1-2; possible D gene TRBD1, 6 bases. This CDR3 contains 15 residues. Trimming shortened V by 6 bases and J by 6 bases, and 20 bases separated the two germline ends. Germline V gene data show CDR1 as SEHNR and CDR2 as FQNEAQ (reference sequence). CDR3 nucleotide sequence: TGTGCCAGCAGTCGGCCAGGGGACTCTTTTGATGGCTACACCTTC. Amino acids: CASSRPGDSFDGYTF.

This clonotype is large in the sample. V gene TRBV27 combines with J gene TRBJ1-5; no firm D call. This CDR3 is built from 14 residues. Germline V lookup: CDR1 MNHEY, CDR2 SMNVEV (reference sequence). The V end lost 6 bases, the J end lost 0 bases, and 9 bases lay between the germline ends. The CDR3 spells CASRKTASNQPQHF. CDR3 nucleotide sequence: TGTGCCAGCAGGAAGACTGCTAGCAATCAGCCCCAGCATTTT.

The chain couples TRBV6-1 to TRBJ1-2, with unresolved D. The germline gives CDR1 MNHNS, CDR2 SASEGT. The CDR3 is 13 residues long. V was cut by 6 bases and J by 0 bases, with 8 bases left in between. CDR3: CASRTSSNYGYTF. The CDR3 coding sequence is TGTGCCAGCAGGACTTCTTCTAACTATGGCTACACCTTC.

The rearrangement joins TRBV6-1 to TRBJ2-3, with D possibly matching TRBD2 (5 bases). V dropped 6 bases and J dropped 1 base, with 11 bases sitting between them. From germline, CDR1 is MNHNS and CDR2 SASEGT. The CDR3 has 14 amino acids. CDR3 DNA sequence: TGTGCCAGCAGAGTAGGACTTCGCACAGATACGCAGTATTTT. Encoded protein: CASRVGLRTDTQYF.

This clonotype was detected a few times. CDR3 sequence reads: CATSESDTQYF. Here the CDR3 DNA reads TGTGCCACCAGTGAGTCCGATACCCAGTACTTC. J is TRBJ2-5 and V is TRBV24-1; D unresolved. V was shortened by 4 bases and J by 8 bases, with 7 bases between the two germline ends. From germline, CDR1 is KGHDR and CDR2 SFDVKD. The CDR3 consists of 11 residues.

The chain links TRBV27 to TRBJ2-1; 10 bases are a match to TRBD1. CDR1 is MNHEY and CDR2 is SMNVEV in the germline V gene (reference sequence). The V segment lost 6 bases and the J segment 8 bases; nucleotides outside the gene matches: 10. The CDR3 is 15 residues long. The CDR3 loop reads CASSFRQGAIDEQFF. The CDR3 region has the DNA TGTGCCAGCAGCTTTCGACAGGGGGCCATCGATGAGCAGTTCTTC.

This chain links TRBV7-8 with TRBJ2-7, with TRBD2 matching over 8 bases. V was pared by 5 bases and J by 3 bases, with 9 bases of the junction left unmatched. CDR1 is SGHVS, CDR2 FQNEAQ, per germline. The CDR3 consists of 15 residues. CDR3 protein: CASSPPTSAYYEQYF. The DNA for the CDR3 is TGTGCCAGCAGCCCACCGACTAGCGCATACTACGAGCAGTACTTC.

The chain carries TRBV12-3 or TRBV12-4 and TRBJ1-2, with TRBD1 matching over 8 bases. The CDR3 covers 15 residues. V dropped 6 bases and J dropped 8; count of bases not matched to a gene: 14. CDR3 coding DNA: TGTGCCAGCAGCTCCCACCCAGGACAGGGCGGCGGCTACACCTTC. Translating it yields CASSSHPGQGGGYTF.

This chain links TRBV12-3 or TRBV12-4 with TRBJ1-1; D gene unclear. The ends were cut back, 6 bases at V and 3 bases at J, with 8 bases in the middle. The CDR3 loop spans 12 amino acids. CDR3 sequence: CASSPGHTEAFF. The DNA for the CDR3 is TGTGCCAGCAGCCCTGGGCACACTGAAGCTTTCTTT.

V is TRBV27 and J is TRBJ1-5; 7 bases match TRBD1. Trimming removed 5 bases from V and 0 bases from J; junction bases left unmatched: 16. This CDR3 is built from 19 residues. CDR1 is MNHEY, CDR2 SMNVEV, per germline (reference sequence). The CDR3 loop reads CASSGGGTALGDSNQPQHF. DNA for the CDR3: TGTGCCAGCAGTGGGGGAGGGACAGCCCTCGGGGATAGCAATCAGCCCCAGCATTTT.

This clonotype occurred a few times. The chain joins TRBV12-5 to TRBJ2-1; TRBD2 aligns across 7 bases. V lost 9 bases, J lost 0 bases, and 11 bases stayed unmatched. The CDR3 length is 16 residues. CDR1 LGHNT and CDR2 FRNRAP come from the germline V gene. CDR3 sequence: CASAPSRGSSYNEQFF. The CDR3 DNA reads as TGTGCTAGCGCTCCCTCTCGCGGGAGCTCCTACAATGAGCAGTTCTTC.

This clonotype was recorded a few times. CDR3 coding DNA: TGTGCCATCCTTGGGACAGGGACAGATACGCAGTATTTT. This sequence encodes CAILGTGTDTQYF. This chain links TRBV10-3 with TRBJ2-3; 9 bases align to TRBD1. The trim removed 8 bases at V and 3 bases at J, leaving 3 bases unmatched. Germline V gene lookup returns CDR1 ENHRY and CDR2 SYGVKD. This CDR3 is built from 13 residues.

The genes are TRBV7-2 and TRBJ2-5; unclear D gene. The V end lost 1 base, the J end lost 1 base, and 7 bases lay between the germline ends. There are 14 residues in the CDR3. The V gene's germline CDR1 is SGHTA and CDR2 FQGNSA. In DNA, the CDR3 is TGTGCCAGCAGCTTAGGACGTGCCCAAGAGACCCAGTACTTC. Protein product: CASSLGRAQETQYF.

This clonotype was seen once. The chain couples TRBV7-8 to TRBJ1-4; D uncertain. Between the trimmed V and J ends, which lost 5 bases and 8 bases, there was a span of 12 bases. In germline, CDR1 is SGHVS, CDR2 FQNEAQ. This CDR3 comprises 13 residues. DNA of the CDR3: TGTGCCAGCAGCGATTCGGGTTGGGAAAAACTGTTTTTT. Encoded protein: CASSDSGWEKLFF. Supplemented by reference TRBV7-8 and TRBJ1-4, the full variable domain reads GAGVSQSPRYKVAKRGQDVALRCDPISGHVSLFWYQQALGQGPEFLTYFQNEAQLDKSGLPSDRFFAERPEGSVSTLKIQRTQQEDSAVYLCASSDSGWEKLFFGSGTQLSVL.

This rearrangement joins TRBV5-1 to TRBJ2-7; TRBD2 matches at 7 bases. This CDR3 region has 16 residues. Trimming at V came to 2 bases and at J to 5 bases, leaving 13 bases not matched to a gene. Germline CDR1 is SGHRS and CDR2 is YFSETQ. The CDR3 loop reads CASSFERGIPGNEQYF. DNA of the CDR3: TGCGCCAGCAGCTTCGAGCGGGGCATCCCGGGGAACGAGCAGTACTTC.

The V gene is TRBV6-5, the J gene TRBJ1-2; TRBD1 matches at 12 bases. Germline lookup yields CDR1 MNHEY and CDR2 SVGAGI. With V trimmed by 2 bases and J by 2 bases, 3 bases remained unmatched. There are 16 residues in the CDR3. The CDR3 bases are TGTGCCAGCAGTTACGGGACAGGGGGCTTCAACTATGGCTACACCTTC. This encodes CASSYGTGGFNYGYTF.

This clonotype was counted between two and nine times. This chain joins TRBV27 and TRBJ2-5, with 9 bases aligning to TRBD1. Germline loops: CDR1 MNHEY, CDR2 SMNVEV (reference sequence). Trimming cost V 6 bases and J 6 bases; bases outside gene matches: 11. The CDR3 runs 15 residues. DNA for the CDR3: TGTGCCAGCAGCACGGGACAGGGCAGCTTAAAGACCCAGTACTTC. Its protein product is CASSTGQGSLKTQYF.